Here is one T cell receptor (beta chain) with its context. Assay used: immunoSEQ multiplex PCR; TCRdb lists only in-frame clones, some missing. The repertoire consists of about 50,000 clones, with approximately 83% occurring once and the leading ten covering more than 8.5%. The ends lost 3 bases at V and 0 bases at J; junction bases unmatched: 1. CDR1 is SGHTA, CDR2 FQGTGA, per germline. This CDR3 comprises 15 residues. The data are from a study of blood T cell repertoires in COVID-19. The chain carries TRBV7-3 and TRBJ2-2; 7 bases line up with TRBD2. The sequence was obtained from a human donor in a cohort sampled during active COVID-19. The source material was peripheral blood. In nucleotides, the CDR3 is TGTGCCAGCAGCTTCAGCGGGACGAACACCGGGGAGCTGTTTTTT. Protein: CASSFSGTNTGELFF.